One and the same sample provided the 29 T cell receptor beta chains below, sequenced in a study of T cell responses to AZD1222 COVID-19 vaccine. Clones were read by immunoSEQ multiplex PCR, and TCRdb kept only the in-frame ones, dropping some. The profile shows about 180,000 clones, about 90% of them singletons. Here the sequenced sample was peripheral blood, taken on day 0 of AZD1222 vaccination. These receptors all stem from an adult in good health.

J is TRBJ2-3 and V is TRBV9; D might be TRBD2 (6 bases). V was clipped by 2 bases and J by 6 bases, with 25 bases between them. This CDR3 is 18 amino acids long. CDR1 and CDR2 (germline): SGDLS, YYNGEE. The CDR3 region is CASSVPGAGYDPRDTQYF. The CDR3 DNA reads TGTGCCAGCAGCGTCCCCGGGGCGGGGTACGATCCTCGGGATACGCAGTATTTT.

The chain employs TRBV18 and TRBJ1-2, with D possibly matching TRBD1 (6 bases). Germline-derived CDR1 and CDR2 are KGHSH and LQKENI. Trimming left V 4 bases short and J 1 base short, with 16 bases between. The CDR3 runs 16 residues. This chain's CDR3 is CASSRNPGAINYGYTF. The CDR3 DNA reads TGTGCCAGCTCACGTAACCCGGGGGCCATTAACTATGGCTACACCTTC. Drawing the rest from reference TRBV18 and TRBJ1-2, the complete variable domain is NAGVMQNPRHLVRRRGQEARLRCSPMKGHSHVYWYRQLPEEGLKFMVYLQKENIIDESGMPKERFSAEFPKEGPSILRIQQVVRGDSAAYFCASSRNPGAINYGYTFGSGTRLTVV.

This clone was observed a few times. CDR3 DNA sequence: TGCAGTGCCTTAAAAGAGACCCAGTACTTC. Translation: CSALKETQYF. The rearrangement uses TRBV20-1 and TRBJ2-5; no definite D call. V was cut by 6 bases and J by 3 bases, with 5 bases left in between. Germline V gives CDR1 DFQATT, CDR2 SNEGSKA (reference sequence). The CDR3 extends over 10 amino acids.

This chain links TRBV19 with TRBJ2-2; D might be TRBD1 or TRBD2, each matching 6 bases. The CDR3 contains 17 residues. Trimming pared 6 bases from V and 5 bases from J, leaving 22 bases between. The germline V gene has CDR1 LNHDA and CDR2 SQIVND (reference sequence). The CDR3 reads CASSNLTPGAGTGELFF. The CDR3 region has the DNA TGTGCCAGTAGCAACCTCACCCCGGGGGCTGGAACCGGGGAGCTGTTTTTT. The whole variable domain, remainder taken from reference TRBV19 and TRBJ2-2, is DGGITQSPKYLFRKEGQNVTLSCEQNLNHDAMYWYRQDPGQGLRLIYYSQIVNDFQKGDIAEGYSVSREKKESFPLTVTSAQKNPTAFYLCASSNLTPGAGTGELFFGEGSRLTVL.

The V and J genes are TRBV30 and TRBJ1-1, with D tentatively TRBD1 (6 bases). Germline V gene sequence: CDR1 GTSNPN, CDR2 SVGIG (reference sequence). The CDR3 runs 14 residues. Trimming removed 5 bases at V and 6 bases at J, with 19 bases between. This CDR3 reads CAWAGHTRLPEAFF. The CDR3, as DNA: TGTGCCTGGGCGGGACATACGAGATTACCTGAAGCTTTCTTT. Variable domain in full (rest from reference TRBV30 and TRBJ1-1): SQTIHQWPATLVQPVGSPLSLECTVEGTSNPNLYWYRQAAGRGLQLLFYSVGIGQISSEVPQNLSASRPQDRQFILSSKKLLLSDSGFYLCAWAGHTRLPEAFFGQGTRLTVV.

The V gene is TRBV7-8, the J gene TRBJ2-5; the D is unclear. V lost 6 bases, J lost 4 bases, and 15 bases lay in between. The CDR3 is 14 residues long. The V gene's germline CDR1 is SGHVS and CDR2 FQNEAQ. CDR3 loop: CASSPNLMGETQYF. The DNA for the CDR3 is TGTGCCAGCAGTCCAAATCTGATGGGAGAGACCCAGTACTTC.

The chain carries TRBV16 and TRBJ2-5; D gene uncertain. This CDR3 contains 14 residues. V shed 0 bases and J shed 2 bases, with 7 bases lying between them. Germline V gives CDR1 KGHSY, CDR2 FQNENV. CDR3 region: CASSQSRNQETQYF. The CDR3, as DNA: TGTGCCAGCAGCCAATCGAGGAATCAAGAGACCCAGTACTTC.

The CDR3 DNA reads as TGTGCCAGCAGCGTAGCGTTTCTGGACGCGGGGGCCAACGTCCTGACTTTC. It yields the protein CASSVAFLDAGANVLTF. The chain links TRBV9 to TRBJ2-6, with D uncertain. Germline V gives CDR1 SGDLS, CDR2 YYNGEE. V was cut by 0 bases and J by 4 bases, with 14 bases left in between. This CDR3 is 17 amino acids long.

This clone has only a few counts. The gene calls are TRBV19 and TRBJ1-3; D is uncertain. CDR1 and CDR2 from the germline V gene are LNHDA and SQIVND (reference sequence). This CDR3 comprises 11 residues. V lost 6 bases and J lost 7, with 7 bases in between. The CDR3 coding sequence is TGTGCCAGTAGAGGAGGGAACACCATATATTTT. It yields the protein CASRGGNTIYF.

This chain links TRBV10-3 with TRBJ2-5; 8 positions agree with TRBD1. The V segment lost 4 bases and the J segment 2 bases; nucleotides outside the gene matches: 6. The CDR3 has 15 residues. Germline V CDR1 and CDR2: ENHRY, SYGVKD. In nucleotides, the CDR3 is TGTGCCATCAGTGCTCCGGACAGGGCGCAAGAGACCCAGTACTTC. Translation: CAISAPDRAQETQYF.

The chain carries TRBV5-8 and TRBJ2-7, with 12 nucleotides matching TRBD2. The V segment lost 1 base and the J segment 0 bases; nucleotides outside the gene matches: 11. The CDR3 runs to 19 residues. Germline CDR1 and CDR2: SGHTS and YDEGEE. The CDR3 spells CASSLTSGGTLQASYEQYF. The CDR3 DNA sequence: TGTGCCAGCAGCTTGACTAGCGGGGGGACCCTACAGGCCTCCTACGAGCAGTACTTC.

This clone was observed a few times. CDR3 sequence (DNA): TGTGCCAGCAGACCTCAAGGTAGTAATGAAAAACTGTTTTTT. Its protein is CASRPQGSNEKLFF. The rearrangement uses TRBV27 and TRBJ1-4; D ambiguous. V dropped 6 bases and J dropped 4 bases, with 12 bases sitting between them. This CDR3 has 14 amino acids. CDR1 is MNHEY and CDR2 is SMNVEV in the germline V gene (reference sequence).

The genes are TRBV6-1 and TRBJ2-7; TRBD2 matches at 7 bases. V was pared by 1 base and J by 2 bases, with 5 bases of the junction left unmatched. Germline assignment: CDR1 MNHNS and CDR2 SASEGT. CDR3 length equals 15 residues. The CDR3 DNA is TGTGCCAGCAGTGAAGGGGAGGGAGCCGCCTACGAGCAGTACTTC. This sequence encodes CASSEGEGAAYEQYF.

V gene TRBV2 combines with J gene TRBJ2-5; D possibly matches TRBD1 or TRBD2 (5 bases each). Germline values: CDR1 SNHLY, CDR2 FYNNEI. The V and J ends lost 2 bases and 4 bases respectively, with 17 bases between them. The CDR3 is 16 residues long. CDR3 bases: TGTGCCAGCAGTGAAATTAAGTCCAGTGGGGGAGAGACCCAGTACTTC. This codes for CASSEIKSSGGETQYF.

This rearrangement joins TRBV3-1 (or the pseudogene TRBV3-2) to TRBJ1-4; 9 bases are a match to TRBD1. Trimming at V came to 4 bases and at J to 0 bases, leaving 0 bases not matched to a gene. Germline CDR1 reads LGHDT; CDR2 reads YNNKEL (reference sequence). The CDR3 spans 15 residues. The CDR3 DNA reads TGTGCCAGCAGCCGACAGGGGGCAACTAATGAAAAACTGTTTTTT. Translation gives CASSRQGATNEKLFF.

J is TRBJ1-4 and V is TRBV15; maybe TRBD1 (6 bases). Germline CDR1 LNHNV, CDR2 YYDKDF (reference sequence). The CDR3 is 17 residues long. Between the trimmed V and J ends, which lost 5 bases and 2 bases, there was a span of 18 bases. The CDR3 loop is CATSSTTGAGTNEKLFF. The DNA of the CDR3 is TGTGCCACCAGCTCAACGACAGGTGCAGGGACTAATGAAAAACTGTTTTTT.

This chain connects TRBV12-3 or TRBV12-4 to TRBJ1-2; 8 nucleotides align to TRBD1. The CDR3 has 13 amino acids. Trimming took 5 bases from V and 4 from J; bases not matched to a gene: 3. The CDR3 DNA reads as TGTGCCAGCAGTCTCGACAGGGGCTATGGCTACACCTTC. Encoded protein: CASSLDRGYGYTF.

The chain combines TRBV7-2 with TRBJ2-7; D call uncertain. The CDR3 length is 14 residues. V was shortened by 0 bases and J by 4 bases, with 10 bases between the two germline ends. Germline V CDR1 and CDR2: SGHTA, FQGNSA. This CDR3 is CASSLAPYGYEQYF. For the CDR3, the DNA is TGTGCCAGCAGCTTAGCCCCATATGGGTACGAGCAGTACTTC.

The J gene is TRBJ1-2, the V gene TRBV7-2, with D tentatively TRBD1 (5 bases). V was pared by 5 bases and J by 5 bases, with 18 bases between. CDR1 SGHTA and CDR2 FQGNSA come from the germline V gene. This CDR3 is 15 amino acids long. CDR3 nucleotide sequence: TGTGCCAGCAGCCCTGCCGTCGATGGGGGGTATGGCTACACCTTC. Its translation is CASSPAVDGGYGYTF.

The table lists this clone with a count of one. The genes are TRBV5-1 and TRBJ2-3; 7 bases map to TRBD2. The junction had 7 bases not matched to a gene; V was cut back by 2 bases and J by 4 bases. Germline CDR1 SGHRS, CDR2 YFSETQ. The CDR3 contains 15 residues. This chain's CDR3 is CASSFGGGGADTQYF. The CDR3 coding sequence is TGCGCCAGCAGCTTTGGCGGGGGAGGGGCAGATACGCAGTATTTT.

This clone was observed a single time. The CDR3 nucleotides read TGTGCCAGCAGTTTAGTGACAGGCGATTTCACCTTC. Protein: CASSLVTGDFTF. The chain carries TRBV12-3 or TRBV12-4 and TRBJ1-2, with a tentative D call TRBD1 (6 bases). CDR3 length: 12 amino acids. V was cut by 1 base and J by 13 bases, with 13 bases left in between.

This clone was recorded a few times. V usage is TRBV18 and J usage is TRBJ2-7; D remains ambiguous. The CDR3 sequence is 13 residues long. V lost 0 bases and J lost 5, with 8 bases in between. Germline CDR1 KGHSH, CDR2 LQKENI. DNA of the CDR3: TGTGCCAGCTCACCACCCCTATTGAACGAGCAGTACTTC. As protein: CASSPPLLNEQYF.

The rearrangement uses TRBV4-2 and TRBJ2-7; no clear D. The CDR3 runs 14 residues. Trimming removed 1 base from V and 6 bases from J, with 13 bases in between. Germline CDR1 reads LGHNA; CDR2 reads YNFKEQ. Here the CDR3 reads CASSQGVGRVEQYF. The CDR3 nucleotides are TGTGCCAGCAGCCAAGGGGTAGGCCGGGTCGAGCAGTACTTC.

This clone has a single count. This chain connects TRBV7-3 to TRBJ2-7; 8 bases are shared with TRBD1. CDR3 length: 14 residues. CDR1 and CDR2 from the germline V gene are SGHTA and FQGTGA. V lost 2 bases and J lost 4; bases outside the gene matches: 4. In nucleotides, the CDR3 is TGTGCCAGCAGCTTATCAGGGGGCGGATACGAGCAGTACTTC. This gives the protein CASSLSGGGYEQYF.

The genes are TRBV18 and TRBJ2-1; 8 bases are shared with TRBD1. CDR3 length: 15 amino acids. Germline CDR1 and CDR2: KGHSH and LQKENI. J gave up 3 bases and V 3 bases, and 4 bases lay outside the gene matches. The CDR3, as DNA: TGTGCCAGCTCACCGGGACAGGCGCTCTACAATGAGCAGTTCTTC. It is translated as CASSPGQALYNEQFF. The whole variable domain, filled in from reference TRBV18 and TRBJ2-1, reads NAGVMQNPRHLVRRRGQEARLRCSPMKGHSHVYWYRQLPEEGLKFMVYLQKENIIDESGMPKERFSAEFPKEGPSILRIQQVVRGDSAAYFCASSPGQALYNEQFFGPGTRLTVL.

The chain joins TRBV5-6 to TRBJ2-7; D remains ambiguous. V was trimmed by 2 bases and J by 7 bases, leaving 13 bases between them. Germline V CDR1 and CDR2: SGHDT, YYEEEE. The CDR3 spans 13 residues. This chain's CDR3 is CASSFWASKEQYF. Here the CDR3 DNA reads TGTGCCAGCAGCTTCTGGGCCTCCAAAGAGCAGTACTTC.

CDR3 sequence reads: CATSGRTGLGKLFF. DNA for the CDR3: TGTGCCACCAGCGGCAGGACAGGCCTCGGAAAACTGTTTTTT. The chain carries TRBV15 and TRBJ1-4, with 7 bases identical to TRBD1. The CDR3 covers 14 residues. V lost 5 bases to trimming and J lost 10 bases; unmatched junction nucleotides: 10. The germline V gene has CDR1 LNHNV and CDR2 YYDKDF (reference sequence).

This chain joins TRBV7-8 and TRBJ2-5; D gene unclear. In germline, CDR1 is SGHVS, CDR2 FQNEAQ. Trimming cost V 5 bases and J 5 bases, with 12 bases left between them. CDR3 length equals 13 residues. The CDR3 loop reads CASSQDPVETQYF. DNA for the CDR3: TGTGCCAGCAGCCAGGACCCGGTCGAGACCCAGTACTTC.

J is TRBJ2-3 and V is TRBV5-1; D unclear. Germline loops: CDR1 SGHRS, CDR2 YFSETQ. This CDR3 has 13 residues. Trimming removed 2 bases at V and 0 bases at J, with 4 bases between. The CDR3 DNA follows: TGCGCCAGCAGCTTCCCAAGCACAGATACGCAGTATTTT. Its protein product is CASSFPSTDTQYF.